This note documents a single TCR beta chain sequence. This entry belongs to a study of blood T cell repertoires in COVID-19. Assay used: immunoSEQ multiplex PCR; TCRdb lists only in-frame clones, some missing. The table lists approximately 37,000 clones, over 80% of them singletons. Specimen: peripheral blood. This sequence originates from a human donor in a cohort sampled during active COVID-19.

The CDR3 DNA reads as TGTGCCTGGTCCCGGGGTAGCGCCACCGGGGAGCTGTTTTTT. Its translation is CAWSRGSATGELFF. The V call is TRBV30, the J call TRBJ2-2; TRBD2 might be the D (5 bases). Trimming stripped 5 bases from V and 4 bases from J, with 14 bases between. This CDR3 contains 14 residues. Looked up from germline, CDR1 is GTSNPN and CDR2 is SVGIG (reference sequence). The whole variable domain, filled in from reference TRBV30 and TRBJ2-2, reads SQTIHQWPATLVQPVGSPLSLECTVEGTSNPNLYWYRQAAGRGLQLLFYSVGIGQISSEVPQNLSASRPQDRQFILSSKKLLLSDSGFYLCAWSRGSATGELFFGEGSRLTVL.